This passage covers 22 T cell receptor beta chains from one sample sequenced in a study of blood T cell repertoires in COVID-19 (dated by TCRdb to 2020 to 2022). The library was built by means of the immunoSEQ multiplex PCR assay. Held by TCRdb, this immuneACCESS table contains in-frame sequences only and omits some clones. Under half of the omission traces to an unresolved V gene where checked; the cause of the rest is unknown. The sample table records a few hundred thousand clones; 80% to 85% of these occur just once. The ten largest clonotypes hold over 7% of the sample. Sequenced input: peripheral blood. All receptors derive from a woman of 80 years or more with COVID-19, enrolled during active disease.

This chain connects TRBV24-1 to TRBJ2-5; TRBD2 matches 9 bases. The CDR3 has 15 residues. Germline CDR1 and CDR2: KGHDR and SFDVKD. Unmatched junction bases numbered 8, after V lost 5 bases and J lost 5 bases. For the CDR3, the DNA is TGTGCCACCAGTGCTGGGACTAGCTTGTTGGAGACCCAGTACTTC. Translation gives CATSAGTSLLETQYF.

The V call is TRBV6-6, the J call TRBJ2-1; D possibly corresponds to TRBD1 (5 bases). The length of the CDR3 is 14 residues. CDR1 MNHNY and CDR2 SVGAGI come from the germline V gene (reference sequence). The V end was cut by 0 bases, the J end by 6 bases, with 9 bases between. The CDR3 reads CASSYSEGANEQFF. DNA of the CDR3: TGTGCCAGCAGTTACTCGGAAGGGGCCAATGAGCAGTTCTTC.

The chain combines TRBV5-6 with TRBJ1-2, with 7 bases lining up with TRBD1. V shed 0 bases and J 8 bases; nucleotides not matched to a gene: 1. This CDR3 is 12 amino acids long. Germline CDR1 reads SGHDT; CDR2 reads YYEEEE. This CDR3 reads CASSLGQGGYTF. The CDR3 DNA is TGTGCCAGCAGCTTGGGACAGGGAGGCTACACCTTC.

The DNA for the CDR3 is TGTGCCTGGAGTGTACTAACGGCTAGCGGGACTTACGAGCAGTACTTC. It codes for CAWSVLTASGTYEQYF. The genes are TRBV30 and TRBJ2-7, with TRBD2 matching 9 bases. V gave up 0 bases and J gave up 4 bases; unmatched junction bases: 10. From germline, CDR1 is GTSNPN and CDR2 SVGIG (reference sequence). This CDR3 has 16 residues.

CDR3 amino acids: CASSLGATGAQRGYTF. CDR3 nucleotides: TGCGCCAGCAGCTTGGGGGCGACAGGGGCTCAGCGGGGCTACACCTTC. The chain uses TRBV5-1 and TRBJ1-2; TRBD1 agrees at 8 bases. The germline gives CDR1 SGHRS, CDR2 YFSETQ. The length of the CDR3 is 16 residues. Losses at the gene ends were 0 bases for V and 8 bases for J; bases not matched to a gene: 12.

CDR3 nucleotide sequence: TGTGCCAGCTCATTCGGACAGATGAACACCGGGGAGCTGTTTTTT. Translation gives CASSFGQMNTGELFF. V is TRBV18 and J is TRBJ2-2; D perhaps matches TRBD1 (6 bases). V lost 5 bases and J 1 base, leaving 11 bases between the germline ends. The CDR3 sequence is 15 residues long. Germline-derived CDR1 and CDR2 are KGHSH and LQKENI.

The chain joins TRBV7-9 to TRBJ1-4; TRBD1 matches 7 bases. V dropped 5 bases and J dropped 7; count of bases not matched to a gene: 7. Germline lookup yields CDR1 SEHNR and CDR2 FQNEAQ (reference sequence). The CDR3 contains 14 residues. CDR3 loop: CASSRPTGSEKLFF. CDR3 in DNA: TGTGCCAGCAGCCGACCGACAGGGAGTGAAAAACTGTTTTTT.

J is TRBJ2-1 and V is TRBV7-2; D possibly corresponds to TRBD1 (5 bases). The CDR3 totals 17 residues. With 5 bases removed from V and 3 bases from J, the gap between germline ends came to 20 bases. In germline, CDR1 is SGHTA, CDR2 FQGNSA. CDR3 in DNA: TGTGCCAGCAGCCCAGCCCAGGGCCGGCCGGGCTACAATGAGCAGTTCTTC. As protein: CASSPAQGRPGYNEQFF. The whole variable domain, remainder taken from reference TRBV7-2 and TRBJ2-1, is GAGVSQSPSNKVTEKGKDVELRCDPISGHTALYWYRQSLGQGLEFLIYFQGNSAPDKSGLPSDRFSAERTGGSVSTLTIQRTQQEDSAVYLCASSPAQGRPGYNEQFFGPGTRLTVL.

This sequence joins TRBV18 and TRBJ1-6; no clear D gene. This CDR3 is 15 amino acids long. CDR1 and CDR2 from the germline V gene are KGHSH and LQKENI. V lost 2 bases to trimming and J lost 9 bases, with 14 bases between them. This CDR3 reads CASSPYGEGISPLHF. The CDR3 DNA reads TGTGCCAGCTCACCATACGGGGAAGGGATTTCACCCCTCCACTTT.

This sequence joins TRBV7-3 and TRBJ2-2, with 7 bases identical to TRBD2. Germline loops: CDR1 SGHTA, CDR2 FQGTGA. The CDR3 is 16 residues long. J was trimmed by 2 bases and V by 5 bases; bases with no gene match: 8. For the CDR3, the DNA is TGTGCCAGCAGCCGCCCCAGCGGGGAAAACACCGGGGAGCTGTTTTTT. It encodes CASSRPSGENTGELFF.

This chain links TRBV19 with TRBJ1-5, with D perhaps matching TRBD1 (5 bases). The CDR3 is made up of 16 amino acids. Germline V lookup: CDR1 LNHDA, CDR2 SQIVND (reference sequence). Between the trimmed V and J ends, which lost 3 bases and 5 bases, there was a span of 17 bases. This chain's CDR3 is CASSMRTGFIDQPQHF. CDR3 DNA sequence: TGTGCCAGTAGTATGCGTACAGGTTTTATTGATCAGCCCCAGCATTTT.

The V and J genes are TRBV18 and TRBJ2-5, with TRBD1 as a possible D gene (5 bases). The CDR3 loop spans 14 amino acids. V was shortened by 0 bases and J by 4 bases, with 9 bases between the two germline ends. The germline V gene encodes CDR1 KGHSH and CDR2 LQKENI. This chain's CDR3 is CASSPPGAGETQYF. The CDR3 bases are TGTGCCAGCTCACCACCAGGGGCTGGAGAGACCCAGTACTTC.

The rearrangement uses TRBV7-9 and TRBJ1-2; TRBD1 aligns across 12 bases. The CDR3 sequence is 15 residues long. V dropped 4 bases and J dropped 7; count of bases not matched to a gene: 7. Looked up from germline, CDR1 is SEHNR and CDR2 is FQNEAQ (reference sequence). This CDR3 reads CASSSPGQGAGGYTF. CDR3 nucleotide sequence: TGTGCCAGCAGCTCGCCGGGACAGGGGGCGGGTGGCTACACCTTC.

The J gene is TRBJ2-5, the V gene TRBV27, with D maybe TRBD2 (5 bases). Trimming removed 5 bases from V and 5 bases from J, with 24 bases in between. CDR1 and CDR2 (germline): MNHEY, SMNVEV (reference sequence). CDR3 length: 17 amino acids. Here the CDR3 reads CASSAIPSLGKSETQYF. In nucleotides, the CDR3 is TGTGCCAGCAGTGCGATACCTTCACTAGGAAAGAGTGAGACCCAGTACTTC.

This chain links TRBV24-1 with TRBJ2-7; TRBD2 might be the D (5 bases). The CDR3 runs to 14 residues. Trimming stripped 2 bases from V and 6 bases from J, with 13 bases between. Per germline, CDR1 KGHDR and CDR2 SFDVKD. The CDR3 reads CATSDSRGLAEQYF. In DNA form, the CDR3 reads TGTGCCACCAGTGATTCCCGAGGGCTCGCCGAGCAGTACTTC.

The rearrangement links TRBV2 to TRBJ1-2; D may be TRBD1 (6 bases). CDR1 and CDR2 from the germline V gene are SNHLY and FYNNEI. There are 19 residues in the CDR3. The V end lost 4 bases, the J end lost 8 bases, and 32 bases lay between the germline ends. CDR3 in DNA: TGTGCCAGCAGTGGCCGACAGGCGATCGCCGGGTTTTCGACCATAGGCTACACCTTC. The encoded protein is CASSGRQAIAGFSTIGYTF.

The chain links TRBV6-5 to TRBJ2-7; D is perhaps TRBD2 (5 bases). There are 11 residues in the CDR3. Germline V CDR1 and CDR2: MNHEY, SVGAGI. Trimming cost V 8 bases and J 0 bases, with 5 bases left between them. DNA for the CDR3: TGTGCCAGCCTAGCCTCCTACGAGCAGTACTTC. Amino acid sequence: CASLASYEQYF.

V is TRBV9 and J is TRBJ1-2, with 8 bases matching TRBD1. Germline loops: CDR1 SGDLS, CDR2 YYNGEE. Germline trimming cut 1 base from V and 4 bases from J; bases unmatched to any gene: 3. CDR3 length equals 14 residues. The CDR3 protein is CASSVITGGYGYTF. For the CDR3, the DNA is TGTGCCAGCAGCGTAATTACAGGGGGCTATGGCTACACCTTC.

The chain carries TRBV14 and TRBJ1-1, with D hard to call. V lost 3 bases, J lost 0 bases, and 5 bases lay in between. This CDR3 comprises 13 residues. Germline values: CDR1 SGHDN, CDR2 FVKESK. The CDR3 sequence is CASSHRLNTEAFF. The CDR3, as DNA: TGTGCCAGCAGCCACAGGTTGAACACTGAAGCTTTCTTT.

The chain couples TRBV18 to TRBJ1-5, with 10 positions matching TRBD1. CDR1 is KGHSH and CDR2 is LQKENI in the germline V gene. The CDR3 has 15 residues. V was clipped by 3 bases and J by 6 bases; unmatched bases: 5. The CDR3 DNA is TGTGCCAGCTCACCGACGGGACAGGGGAGTCAGCCCCAGCATTTT. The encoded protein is CASSPTGQGSQPQHF.

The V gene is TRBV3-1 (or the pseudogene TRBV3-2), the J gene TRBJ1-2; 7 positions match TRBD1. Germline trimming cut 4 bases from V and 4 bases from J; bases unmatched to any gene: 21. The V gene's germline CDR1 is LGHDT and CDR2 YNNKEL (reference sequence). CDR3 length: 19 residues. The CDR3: CASSPTYRGRIGFRYGYTF. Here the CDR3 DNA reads TGTGCCAGCAGCCCTACTTATAGGGGGCGCATTGGTTTTCGCTATGGCTACACCTTC.

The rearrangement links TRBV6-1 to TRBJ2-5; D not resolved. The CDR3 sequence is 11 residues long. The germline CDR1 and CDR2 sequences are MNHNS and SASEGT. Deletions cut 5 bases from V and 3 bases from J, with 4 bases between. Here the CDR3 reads CASSYKETQYF. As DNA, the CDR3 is TGTGCCAGCAGTTATAAAGAGACCCAGTACTTC.